This T cell receptor (beta chain) was retrieved from a study of molecular identifiers for immune sequencing clone quantification listed by TCRdb under 2018. Concerning the study at large: In a replicate experiment, RNA from around 20,000 or 100,000 naive CD8 T cells was split into five aliquots, four of which were sequenced. The study was a methods study using CD8 T cells to benchmark molecular-identifier clustering-based TCR repertoire sequencing (MIDCIRS) and TCR RNA copy counting. Paper-wide results and their limitations: Highly expanded clone sizes could be underestimated because identical TCR molecules may share a barcode. Naive libraries contained spiked-in Jurkat TCR RNA (around eleven copies' worth), which is not part of the donor repertoire. In CMV-specific effector cells, clones with more than 20 RNA copies accounted for over 97% of molecules, whereas in naive cells such clones accounted for under 1%. Spiked-in Jurkat TCR RNA equal to a single cell's worth was reported to be detectable even within one million naive CD8 T cells. When barcode sub-clustering was not used, chimeric consensus sequences inflated TCR diversity, with chimeras reaching as high as 47%. About 3.1 recovered TCR RNA copies per cell were obtained by modeling, versus roughly 9.1 by digital PCR, implying a capture efficiency of 25% to 30%.

The library was generated by PCR. Sequencing instrument: Illumina HiSeq 4000. Bulk TCR libraries were made following a previously described method, with the TCR primers given in Table S5. Total RNA was purified with the Qiagen AllPrep DNA/RNA kit. Reads from multiple sequencing runs of the same library were pooled before analysis. The original methods were these. Reads were retained only if their TCR constant sequence matched exactly, and those retained reads were trimmed to 150 nt and grouped according to their 12-nt molecular barcodes. Reads inside each barcode group were sub-clustered using a 15% Levenshtein threshold, and a quality-weighted consensus sequence was constructed for each RNA molecule. Non-functional sequences were removed, as were lower-count sequences one edit away from another. On the basis of fitting two negative binomial distributions, barcode sub-clusters with fewer than 20% of the maximum read count were discarded. TCRdb redid the processing of the public reads, applying fastp at Q25 and MiXCR, and retained in-frame beta chains. Each record represents a unique CDR3 protein, reported with the most common genes and DNA among its rows. Here the V and J calls rest on TCRdb's processing, not on the authors' analysis. Within this sample are about 320,000 distinct CDR3 sequences, with 20% to 25% of them counted one time only. Clones ranked in the top ten supply approximately 0.8% of the sample.

The trim is 4 bases for V and 0 bases for J, with a gap of 18 bases between the germline ends. Reading from cysteine to phenylalanine, the CDR3 counts 17 amino acids. Only the CDR3 DNA stays, 51 bases, in frame from base 1. CDR1 and CDR2, looked up from the germline V gene (reference sequence), are SEHNR and FQNEAQ. Libraries of naive CD8 T cells were generated from about 20,000 to 1,000,000 sorted cells, with 10%, 30% or 50% of the purified RNA used. Naive CD8 T cells were FACS-sorted as CD8+CD4-CCR7+CD45RA+ on a BD FACSAria II into RLT Plus buffer. To test detection sensitivity, Jurkat RNA equivalent to about ten TCR copies was spiked into samples of roughly 20,000-1,000,000 naive CD8 T cells. Enrichment of CD8 T cells was performed with RosetteSep CD8+ T Cell Enrichment Cocktail and Ficoll-Paque, after which ACK red cell lysis was carried out. This clonotype was observed many times. Its target antigen remains unknown. The input lacks base qualities; no much larger clone sits a single base away.

This chain joins TRBV7-9 to TRBJ2-5; too little of a D gene remains to name it. This TCR derives from a human donor in good health. Some libraries in this study had Jurkat cell RNA spiked in. Sequencing was carried out using naive CD8+ T cells from blood, with Jurkat cell RNA spiked in. The cell subset or site label, as the study defines it: FACS-sorted CD8+CD4-CCR7+CD45RA+ naive T cells. The CDR3 in this case is CASSSNILTAYQETQYF. The bases are TGTGCCAGCAGCTCTAACATCTTAACCGCGTACCAAGAGACCCAGTACTTC. With the rest looked up from the reference TRBV7-9 and TRBJ2-5 genes rather than sequenced, the full variable domain is DTGVSQNPRHKITKRGQNVTFRCDPISEHNRLYWYRQTLGQGPEFLTYFQNEAQLEKSRLLSDRFSAERPKGSFSTLEIQRTEQGDSAMYLCASSSNILTAYQETQYFGPGTRLLVL.